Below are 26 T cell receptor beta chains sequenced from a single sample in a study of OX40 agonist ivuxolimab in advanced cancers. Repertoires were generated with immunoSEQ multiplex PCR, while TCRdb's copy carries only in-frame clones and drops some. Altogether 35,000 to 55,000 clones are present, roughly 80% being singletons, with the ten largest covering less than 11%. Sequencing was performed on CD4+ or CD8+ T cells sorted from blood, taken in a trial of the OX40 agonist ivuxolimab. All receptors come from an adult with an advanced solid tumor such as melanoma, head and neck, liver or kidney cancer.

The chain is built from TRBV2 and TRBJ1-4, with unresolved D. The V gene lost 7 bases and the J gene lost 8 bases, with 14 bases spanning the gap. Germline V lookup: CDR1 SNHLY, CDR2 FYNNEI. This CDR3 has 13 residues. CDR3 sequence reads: CASNAGVKEKLFF. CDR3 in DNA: TGTGCCAGCAATGCGGGAGTCAAGGAAAAACTGTTTTTT.

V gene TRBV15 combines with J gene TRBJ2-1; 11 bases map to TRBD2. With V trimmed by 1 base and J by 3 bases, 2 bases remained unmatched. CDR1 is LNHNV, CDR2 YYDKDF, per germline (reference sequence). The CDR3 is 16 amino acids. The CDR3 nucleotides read TGTGCCACCAGCAGAGCCGGGACTAGCGGCTACAATGAGCAGTTCTTC. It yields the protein CATSRAGTSGYNEQFF.

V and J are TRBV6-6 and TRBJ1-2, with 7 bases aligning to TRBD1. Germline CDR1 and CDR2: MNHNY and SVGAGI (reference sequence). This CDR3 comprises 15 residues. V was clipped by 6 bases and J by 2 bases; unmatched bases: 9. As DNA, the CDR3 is TGTGCCAGCAGAATACCGGGACAGACAAACTATGGCTACACCTTC. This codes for CASRIPGQTNYGYTF.

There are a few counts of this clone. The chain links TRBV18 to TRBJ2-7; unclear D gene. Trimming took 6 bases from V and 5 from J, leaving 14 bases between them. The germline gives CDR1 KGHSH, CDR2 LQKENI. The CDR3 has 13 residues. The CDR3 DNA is TGTGCCAGCTCGTTGACTGGTCCTGACGAGCAGTACTTC. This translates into CASSLTGPDEQYF.

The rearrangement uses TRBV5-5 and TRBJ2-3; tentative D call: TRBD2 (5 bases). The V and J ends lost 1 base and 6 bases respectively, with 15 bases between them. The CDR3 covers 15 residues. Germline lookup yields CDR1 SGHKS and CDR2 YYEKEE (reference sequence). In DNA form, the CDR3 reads TGTGCCAGCAGCTTGACAGCGGAGAAACTCGATACGCAGTATTTT. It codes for CASSLTAEKLDTQYF. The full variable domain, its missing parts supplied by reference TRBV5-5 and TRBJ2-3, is DAGVTQSPTHLIKTRGQQVTLRCSPISGHKSVSWYQQVLGQGPQFIFQYYEKEERGRGNFPDRFSARQFPNYSSELNVNALLLGDSALYLCASSLTAEKLDTQYFGPGTRLTVL.

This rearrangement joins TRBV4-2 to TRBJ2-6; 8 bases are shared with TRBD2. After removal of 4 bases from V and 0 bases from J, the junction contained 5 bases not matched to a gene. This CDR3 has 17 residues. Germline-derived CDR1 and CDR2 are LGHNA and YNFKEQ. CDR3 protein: CASSPTSADSGANVLTF. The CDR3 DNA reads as TGTGCCAGCAGCCCGACTAGCGCTGACTCTGGGGCCAACGTCCTGACTTTC.

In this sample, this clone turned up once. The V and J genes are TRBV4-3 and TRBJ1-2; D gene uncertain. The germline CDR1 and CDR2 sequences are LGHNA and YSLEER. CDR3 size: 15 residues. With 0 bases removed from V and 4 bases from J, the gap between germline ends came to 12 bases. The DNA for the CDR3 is TGCGCCAGCAGCCAAGACGGGGTCTCGGGCTATGGCTACACCTTC. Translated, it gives CASSQDGVSGYGYTF.

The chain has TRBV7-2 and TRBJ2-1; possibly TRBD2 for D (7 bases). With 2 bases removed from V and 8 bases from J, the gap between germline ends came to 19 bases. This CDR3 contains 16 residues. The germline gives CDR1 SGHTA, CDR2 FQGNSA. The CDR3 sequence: CASSLKGGTRGHEQFF. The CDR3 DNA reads TGTGCCAGCAGCTTAAAGGGGGGGACCCGAGGGCATGAGCAGTTCTTC. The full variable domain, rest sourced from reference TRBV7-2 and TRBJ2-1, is GAGVSQSPSNKVTEKGKDVELRCDPISGHTALYWYRQSLGQGLEFLIYFQGNSAPDKSGLPSDRFSAERTGGSVSTLTIQRTQQEDSAVYLCASSLKGGTRGHEQFFGPGTRLTVL.

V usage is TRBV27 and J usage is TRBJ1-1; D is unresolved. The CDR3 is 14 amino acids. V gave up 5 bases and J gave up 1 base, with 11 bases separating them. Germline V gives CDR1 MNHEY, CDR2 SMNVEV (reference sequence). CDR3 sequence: CASSRPGSNTEAFF. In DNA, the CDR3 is TGTGCCAGCAGTCGCCCGGGGTCGAACACTGAAGCTTTCTTT.

CDR3 coding DNA: TGTGCCAGCAGCTCCCGCACAGGGGTCAATGAGCAGTTCTTC. It specifies CASSSRTGVNEQFF. The V call is TRBV9, the J call TRBJ2-1, with 7 bases that match TRBD1. With 4 bases clipped from V and 6 bases from J, the junction kept 7 bases outside the gene matches. CDR1 is SGDLS, CDR2 YYNGEE, per germline. The CDR3 is 14 residues long.

Here the CDR3 reads CASSLPLTSGRNEQYF. The CDR3 coding sequence is TGTGCCAGCAGTTTACCCTTGACTAGCGGGAGGAACGAGCAGTACTTC. This chain uses TRBV27 with TRBJ2-7; 13 bases agree with TRBD2. This CDR3 has 16 residues. Unmatched junction bases numbered 6, after V lost 2 bases and J lost 5 bases. CDR1 MNHEY and CDR2 SMNVEV come from the germline V gene (reference sequence).

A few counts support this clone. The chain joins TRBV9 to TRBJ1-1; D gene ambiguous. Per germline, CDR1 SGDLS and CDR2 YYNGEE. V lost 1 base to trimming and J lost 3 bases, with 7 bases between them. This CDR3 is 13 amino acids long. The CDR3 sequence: CASSVMEDTEAFF. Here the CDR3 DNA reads TGTGCCAGCAGCGTAATGGAGGACACTGAAGCTTTCTTT.

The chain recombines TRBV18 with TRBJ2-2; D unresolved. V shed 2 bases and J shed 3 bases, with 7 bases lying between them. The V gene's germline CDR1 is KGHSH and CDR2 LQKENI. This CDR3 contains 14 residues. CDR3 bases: TGTGCCAGCTCACCAACGGCAGACACCGGGGAGCTGTTTTTT. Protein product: CASSPTADTGELFF.

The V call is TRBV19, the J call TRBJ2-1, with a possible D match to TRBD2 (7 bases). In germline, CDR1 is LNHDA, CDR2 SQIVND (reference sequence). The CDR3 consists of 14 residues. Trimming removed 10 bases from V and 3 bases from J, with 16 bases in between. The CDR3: CATQGGGFYNEQFF. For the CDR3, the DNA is TGTGCCACCCAGGGAGGGGGGTTCTACAATGAGCAGTTCTTC.

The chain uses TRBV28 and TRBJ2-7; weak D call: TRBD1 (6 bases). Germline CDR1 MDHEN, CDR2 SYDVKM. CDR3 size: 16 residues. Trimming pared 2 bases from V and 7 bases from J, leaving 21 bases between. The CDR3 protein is CASSLVGGSGAREQYF. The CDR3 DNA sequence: TGTGCCAGCAGTTTAGTTGGGGGCTCTGGGGCTAGGGAGCAGTACTTC.

CDR3 nucleotide sequence: TGCGCCAGCAGCCATCCCCGGGGGGGGGCGTATAGCAATCAGCCCCAGCATTTT. Translation: CASSHPRGGAYSNQPQHF. The chain carries TRBV4-1 and TRBJ1-5; maybe TRBD1 (6 bases). Trimming pared 3 bases from V and 0 bases from J, leaving 18 bases between. Germline V lookup: CDR1 MGHRA, CDR2 YSYEKL. The CDR3 spans 18 residues.

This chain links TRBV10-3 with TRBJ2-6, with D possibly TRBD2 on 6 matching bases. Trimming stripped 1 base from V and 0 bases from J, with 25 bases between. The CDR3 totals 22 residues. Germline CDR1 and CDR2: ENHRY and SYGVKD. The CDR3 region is CAISEFSVSRGAGLSGANVLTF. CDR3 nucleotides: TGTGCCATCAGTGAGTTTTCGGTCTCTAGGGGAGCGGGTCTCTCTGGGGCCAACGTCCTGACTTTC.

Here the CDR3 DNA reads TGTGCCAGCAGTCCACCCCCGGCGGGAGCGGGAGATACGCAGTATTTT. Protein product: CASSPPPAGAGDTQYF. The chain recombines TRBV6-6 with TRBJ2-3, with 7 bases matching TRBD2. Germline lookup yields CDR1 MNHNY and CDR2 SVGAGI (reference sequence). This CDR3 has 16 amino acids. Trimming at V came to 5 bases and at J to 5 bases, leaving 13 bases not matched to a gene.

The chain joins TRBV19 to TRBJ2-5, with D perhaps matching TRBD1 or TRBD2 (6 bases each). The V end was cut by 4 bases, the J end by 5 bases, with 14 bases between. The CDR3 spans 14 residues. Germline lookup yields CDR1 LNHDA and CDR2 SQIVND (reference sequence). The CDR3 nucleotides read TGTGCCAGTAGTACCGTTGGGGGGCGGGAGACCCAGTACTTC. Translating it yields CASSTVGGRETQYF.

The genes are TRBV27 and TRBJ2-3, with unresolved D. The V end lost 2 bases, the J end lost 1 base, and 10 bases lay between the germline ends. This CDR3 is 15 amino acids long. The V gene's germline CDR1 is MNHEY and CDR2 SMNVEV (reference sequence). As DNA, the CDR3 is TGTGCCAGCAGTTTAATGCGTCAGCGCACAGATACGCAGTATTTT. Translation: CASSLMRQRTDTQYF.

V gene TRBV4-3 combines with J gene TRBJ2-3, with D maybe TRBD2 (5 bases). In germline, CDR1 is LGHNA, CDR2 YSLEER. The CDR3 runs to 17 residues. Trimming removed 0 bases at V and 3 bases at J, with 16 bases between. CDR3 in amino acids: CASSQDPPGKGTDTQYF. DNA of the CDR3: TGCGCCAGCAGCCAAGATCCGCCGGGAAAGGGTACAGATACGCAGTATTTT.

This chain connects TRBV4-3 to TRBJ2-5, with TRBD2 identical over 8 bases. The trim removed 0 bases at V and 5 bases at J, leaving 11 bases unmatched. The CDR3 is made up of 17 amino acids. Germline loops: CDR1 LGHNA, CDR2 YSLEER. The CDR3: CASSQDGVAGFYETQYF. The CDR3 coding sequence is TGCGCCAGCAGCCAAGATGGGGTAGCGGGATTCTATGAGACCCAGTACTTC.

CDR3 in DNA: TGTGCCAGCAGTCCCTCGGGGGGCCTCGGCAATCAGCCCCAGCATTTT. Translated: CASSPSGGLGNQPQHF. The V call is TRBV28, the J call TRBJ1-5, with D tentatively TRBD1 (6 bases). Deletions cut 5 bases from V and 2 bases from J, with 16 bases between. The CDR3 has 16 amino acids. The germline CDR1 and CDR2 sequences are MDHEN and SYDVKM.

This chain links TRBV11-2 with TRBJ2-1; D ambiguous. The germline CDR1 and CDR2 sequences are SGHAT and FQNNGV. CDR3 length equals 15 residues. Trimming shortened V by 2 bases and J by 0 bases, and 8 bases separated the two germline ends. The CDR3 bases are TGTGCCAGCAGCTTAAAAGCCTTCTCCTACAATGAGCAGTTCTTC. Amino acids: CASSLKAFSYNEQFF.

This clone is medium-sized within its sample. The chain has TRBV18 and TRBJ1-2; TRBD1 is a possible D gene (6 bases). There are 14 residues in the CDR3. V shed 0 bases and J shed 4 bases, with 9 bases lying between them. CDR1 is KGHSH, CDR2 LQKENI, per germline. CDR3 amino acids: CASSPPTGFYGYTF. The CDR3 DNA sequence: TGTGCCAGCTCACCACCGACAGGATTCTATGGCTACACCTTC.

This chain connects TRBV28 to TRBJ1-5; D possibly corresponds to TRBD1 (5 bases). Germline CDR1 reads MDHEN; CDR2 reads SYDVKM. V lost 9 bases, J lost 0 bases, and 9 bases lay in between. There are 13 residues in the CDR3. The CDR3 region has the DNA TGTGCCAGTAGACAGATTAGCAATCAGCCCCAGCATTTT. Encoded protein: CASRQISNQPQHF. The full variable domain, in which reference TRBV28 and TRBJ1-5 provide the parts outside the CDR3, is DVKVTQSSRYLVKRTGEKVFLECVQDMDHENMFWYRQDPGLGLRLIYFSYDVKMKEKGDIPEGYSVSREKKERFSLILESASTNQTSMYLCASRQISNQPQHFGDGTRLSIL.